This paragraph covers one T cell receptor (beta chain) sequence. In the source study's methods: Estimation of nucleated cell counts was performed using reference gene primer amplification. Some clones are missing from TCRdb's copy, which holds only in-frame ones; the method was immunoSEQ multiplex PCR. V, J and clone size reflect that table, while D and trimming were determined from the DNA. Here the sample spans a few hundred thousand clones, roughly 90% being singletons. This specimen belongs to a study of blood T cell repertoires in COVID-19. Study summary: Italy, Spain and the United States were the sources of the convalescent and acute COVID-19 samples.

With V trimmed by 4 bases and J by 9 bases, 7 bases remained unmatched. The CDR3 extends over 15 amino acids. Germline V gives CDR1 SGHTA, CDR2 FQGNSA. Either two negative PCRs, clearance, or symptom resolution qualified Cohort 3 donors as recovered. The specimen sequenced was PBMCs or T cells enriched from blood (not recorded which). This rearrangement joins TRBV7-2 to TRBJ2-1; 12 positions match TRBD2. The TCR originated in a woman between 25 and 40 years old who had recovered from COVID-19. CDR3 in amino acids: CASSSTSGGGIEQFF. The CDR3 coding sequence is TGTGCCAGCAGCTCGACTAGCGGGGGTGGTATTGAGCAGTTCTTC.